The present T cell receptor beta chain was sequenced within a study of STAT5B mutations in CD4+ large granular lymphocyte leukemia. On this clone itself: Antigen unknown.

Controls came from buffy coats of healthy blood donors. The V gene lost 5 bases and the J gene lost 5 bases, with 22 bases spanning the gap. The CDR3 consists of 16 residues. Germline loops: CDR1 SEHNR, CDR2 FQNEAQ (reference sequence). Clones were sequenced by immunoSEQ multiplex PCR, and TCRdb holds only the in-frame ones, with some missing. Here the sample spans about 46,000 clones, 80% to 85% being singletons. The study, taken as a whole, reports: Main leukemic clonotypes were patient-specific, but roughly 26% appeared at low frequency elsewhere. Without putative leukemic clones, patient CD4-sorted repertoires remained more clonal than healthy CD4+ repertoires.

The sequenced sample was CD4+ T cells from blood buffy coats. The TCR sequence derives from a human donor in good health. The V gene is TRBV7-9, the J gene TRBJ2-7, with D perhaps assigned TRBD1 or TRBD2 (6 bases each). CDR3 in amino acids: CASSATMPGGRDEQYF. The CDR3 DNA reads TGTGCCAGCAGCGCTACGATGCCCGGGGGCCGCGACGAGCAGTACTTC.